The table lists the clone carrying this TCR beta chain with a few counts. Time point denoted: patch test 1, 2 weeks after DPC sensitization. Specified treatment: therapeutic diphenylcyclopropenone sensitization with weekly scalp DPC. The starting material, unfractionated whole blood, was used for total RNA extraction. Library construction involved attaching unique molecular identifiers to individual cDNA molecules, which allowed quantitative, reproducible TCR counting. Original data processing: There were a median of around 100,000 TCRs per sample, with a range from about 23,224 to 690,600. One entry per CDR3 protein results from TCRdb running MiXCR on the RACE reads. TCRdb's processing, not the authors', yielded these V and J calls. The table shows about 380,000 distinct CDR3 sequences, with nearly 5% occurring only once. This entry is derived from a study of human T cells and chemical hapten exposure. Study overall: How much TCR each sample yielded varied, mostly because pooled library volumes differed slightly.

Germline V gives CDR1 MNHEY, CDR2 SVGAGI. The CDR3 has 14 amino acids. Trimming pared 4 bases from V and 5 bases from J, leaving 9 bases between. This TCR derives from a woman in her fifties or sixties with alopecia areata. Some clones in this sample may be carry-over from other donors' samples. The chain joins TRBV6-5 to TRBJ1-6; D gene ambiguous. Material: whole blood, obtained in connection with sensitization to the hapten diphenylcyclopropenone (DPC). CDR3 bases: TGTGCCAGCAGTTCCCCGGCAGATAATTCACCCCTCCACTTT. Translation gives CASSSPADNSPLHF.